Below, 19 T cell receptor beta chains from the same sample are listed, as sequenced in a study of CD8+ T cells in alopecia areata. Sequencing templates came from extracted RNA that was reverse transcribed into cDNA. Using immunoSEQ multiplex PCR, the repertoire was profiled, and TCRdb retains in-frame clones only, with some absent. Altogether over 150,000 clones are present, around three fifths being singletons, with the ten largest covering 4.5% to 6%. The sequenced sample was CD8+ T cells sorted from blood. The receptors derive from a human donor in good health.

The V and J genes are TRBV9 and TRBJ1-4; D call uncertain. In germline, CDR1 is SGDLS, CDR2 YYNGEE. The ends were cut back, 0 bases at V and 7 bases at J, with 7 bases in the middle. The CDR3 spans 13 residues. CDR3: CASSVGGSEKLFF. DNA for the CDR3: TGTGCCAGCAGCGTAGGAGGAAGTGAAAAACTGTTTTTT.

This chain connects TRBV29-1 to TRBJ1-2, with a tentative D call TRBD1 (5 bases). Germline V CDR1 and CDR2: SQVTM, ANQGSEA. V shed 5 bases and J shed 6 bases, with 10 bases lying between them. CDR3 length: 11 residues. DNA of the CDR3: TGCAGCGTTTTGGCAGGGAATGGCTACACCTTC. Its translation is CSVLAGNGYTF.

In the case of this clone: Relative to the germline gene, one junction end is altered; a read error may explain this. Other nucleotide sequences in the sample specify the same CDR3. This chain uses TRBV5-6 with TRBJ1-5; D may be TRBD1 (5 bases). Germline V gives CDR1 SGHDT, CDR2 YYEEEE. The CDR3 is 15 residues long. The CDR3 coding sequence is TGCGCCAGCAGCTTAGGGCAGGGCCCCAATCAGCCCCAGCATTTT. Amino acids: CASSLGQGPNQPQHF.

V usage is TRBV5-1 and J usage is TRBJ1-1, with no clear D. Trimming took 7 bases from V and 2 from J, leaving 6 bases between them. Germline assignment: CDR1 SGHRS and CDR2 YFSETQ. The CDR3 contains 11 residues. The CDR3 DNA is TGCGCCAGCGGCCTTAACACTGAAGCTTTCTTT. It encodes CASGLNTEAFF. Complete variable domain (other parts from reference TRBV5-1 and TRBJ1-1): KAGVTQTPRYLIKTRGQQVTLSCSPISGHRSVSWYQQTPGQGLQFLFEYFSETQRNKGNFPGRFSGRQFSNSRSEMNVSTLELGDSALYLCASGLNTEAFFGQGTRLTVV.

J is TRBJ1-1 and V is TRBV30; no reliable D call. This CDR3 contains 13 residues. V dropped 0 bases and J dropped 0 bases, with 5 bases sitting between them. Per the germline V gene, CDR1 is GTSNPN and CDR2 is SVGIG (reference sequence). The CDR3 sequence: CAWSVVVNTEAFF. CDR3 nucleotides: TGTGCCTGGAGTGTAGTAGTGAACACTGAAGCTTTCTTT.

A single count supports this clone. V and J are TRBV29-1 and TRBJ1-2; 7 bases agree with TRBD1. This CDR3 spans 14 amino acids. V trimming: 6 bases; J trimming: 6 bases; junction bases outside the gene matches: 13. Per germline, CDR1 SQVTM and CDR2 ANQGSEA. The CDR3 nucleotides read TGCAGCGTCCCCCCGGAGGGGGCCTCTAATGGCTACACCTTC. This translates into CSVPPEGASNGYTF.

There are a few counts of this clone. The chain couples TRBV5-6 to TRBJ2-3; D remains ambiguous. This CDR3 region has 12 residues. Trimming removed 4 bases at V and 6 bases at J, with 9 bases between. The germline V gene encodes CDR1 SGHDT and CDR2 YYEEEE. In DNA, the CDR3 is TGTGCCAGCAGCCTCTCCGAGGATACGCAGTATTTT. Translation: CASSLSEDTQYF.

The rearrangement joins TRBV5-1 to TRBJ2-5; perhaps TRBD2 as D (5 bases). V was clipped by 2 bases and J by 9 bases, with 17 bases between them. CDR1 is SGHRS, CDR2 YFSETQ, per germline. This CDR3 comprises 14 residues. As DNA, the CDR3 is TGCGCCAGCAGCTTCCGGACTCGTATCAGCGCCCAGTACTTC. It translates to CASSFRTRISAQYF. The full variable domain, rest sourced from reference TRBV5-1 and TRBJ2-5, is KAGVTQTPRYLIKTRGQQVTLSCSPISGHRSVSWYQQTPGQGLQFLFEYFSETQRNKGNFPGRFSGRQFSNSRSEMNVSTLELGDSALYLCASSFRTRISAQYFGPGTRLLVL.

The V gene is TRBV2, the J gene TRBJ2-1; a weak D match, TRBD2 (5 bases). CDR3 length: 16 amino acids. V lost 2 bases and J 9 bases, leaving 20 bases between the germline ends. The V gene's germline CDR1 is SNHLY and CDR2 FYNNEI. The DNA of the CDR3 is TGTGCCAGCAGTGAAATGACCAGCGGAGACGTAGTTGAGCAGTTCTTC. Its translation: CASSEMTSGDVVEQFF.

This clone was found a few times. The V gene is TRBV9, the J gene TRBJ2-7; D is possibly TRBD1 (5 bases). The CDR3 totals 12 residues. Looked up from germline, CDR1 is SGDLS and CDR2 is YYNGEE. Trimming shortened V by 5 bases and J by 5 bases, and 11 bases separated the two germline ends. The CDR3 protein is CASSQGNNEQYF. As DNA, the CDR3 is TGTGCCAGCAGTCAGGGAAACAACGAGCAGTACTTC.

This clone occurred a few times. The rearrangement links TRBV2 to TRBJ1-1; D remains unclear. CDR3 length: 10 amino acids. Trimming removed 6 bases from V and 7 bases from J, with 6 bases in between. Germline assignment: CDR1 SNHLY and CDR2 FYNNEI. The CDR3 sequence is CASSLGEAFF. The DNA of the CDR3 is TGTGCCAGCAGCTTGGGTGAAGCTTTCTTT.

In its sample, this clone was seen once. The chain is built from TRBV27 and TRBJ1-2; a weak D match, TRBD1 (6 bases). Germline loops: CDR1 MNHEY, CDR2 SMNVEV (reference sequence). This CDR3 has 13 amino acids. Trimming stripped 6 bases from V and 8 bases from J, with 16 bases between. DNA of the CDR3: TGTGCCAGCAGCGAGGGACACCGGGGAGGCTACACCTTC. This translates into CASSEGHRGGYTF.

The chain uses TRBV29-1 and TRBJ1-2; 8 bases agree with TRBD1. The junction had 8 bases not matched to a gene; V was cut back by 7 bases and J by 7 bases. This CDR3 is 12 amino acids long. Germline V gene lookup returns CDR1 SQVTM and CDR2 ANQGSEA. DNA for the CDR3: TGCAGCGGCCTCGCTACAGGGGGTGGCTACACCTTC. Residues: CSGLATGGGYTF.

The chain carries TRBV13 and TRBJ2-1; no clear D. The germline V and J ends were trimmed by 5 bases and 0 bases, with 11 bases remaining between them. The CDR3 is made up of 15 amino acids. Germline CDR1 and CDR2: PRHDT and FYEKMQ (reference sequence). CDR3 in DNA: TGTGCCAGCAGCACCCAGCAGACCTCCTACAATGAGCAGTTCTTC. As protein: CASSTQQTSYNEQFF.

This sequence joins TRBV6-1 and TRBJ1-1; 7 positions match TRBD1. Trimming removed 4 bases from V and 0 bases from J; junction bases left unmatched: 11. The germline V gene encodes CDR1 MNHNS and CDR2 SASEGT. This CDR3 contains 17 residues. The CDR3 DNA is TGTGCCAGCAGTGGACCGGACAGGATATCCATGAACACTGAAGCTTTCTTT. It specifies CASSGPDRISMNTEAFF.

This clone appeared a few times. V is TRBV4-2 and J is TRBJ2-5, with D maybe TRBD2 (6 bases). Germline CDR1 LGHNA, CDR2 YNFKEQ. V was pared by 2 bases and J by 2 bases, with 12 bases between. There are 15 residues in the CDR3. The CDR3 here is CASSQHQLAQETQYF. CDR3 in DNA: TGTGCCAGCAGCCAACATCAACTAGCTCAAGAGACCCAGTACTTC.

V is TRBV2 and J is TRBJ2-3, with 9 nucleotides matching TRBD2. V dropped 1 base and J dropped 2; count of bases not matched to a gene: 1. Germline CDR1 and CDR2: SNHLY and FYNNEI. The CDR3 length is 15 residues. In DNA form, the CDR3 reads TGTGCCAGCAGTGAAGGACTAGCGGCCACAGATACGCAGTATTTT. It translates to CASSEGLAATDTQYF.

The J gene is TRBJ2-1, the V gene TRBV29-1; 9 bases map to TRBD2. Germline V gene data show CDR1 as SQVTM and CDR2 as ANQGSEA. V dropped 4 bases and J dropped 2; count of bases not matched to a gene: 12. There are 17 residues in the CDR3. This CDR3 reads CSVVLGLAGTPYNEQFF. For the CDR3, the DNA is TGCAGCGTTGTCCTGGGCCTAGCGGGGACCCCCTACAATGAGCAGTTCTTC.

The V call is TRBV7-8, the J call TRBJ1-5; TRBD1 might be the D (6 bases). The V gene's germline CDR1 is SGHVS and CDR2 FQNEAQ. The CDR3 has 14 amino acids. V was cut by 0 bases and J by 7 bases, with 10 bases left in between. In nucleotides, the CDR3 is TGTGCCAGCAGCTTAGCACAGGGCTGGCAGCCCCAGCATTTT. This sequence encodes CASSLAQGWQPQHF.